This TCR beta chain was sequenced in a study of cytomegalovirus exposure and HLA in healthy donors. Overall study findings and caveats: Presence/absence analyses supposed approximately even sequencing depth among donors.

On this clone: Its antigen remains unknown.

With V trimmed by 2 bases and J by 4 bases, 23 bases remained unmatched. The length of the CDR3 is 21 residues. Germline-derived CDR1 and CDR2 are PRHDT and FYEKMQ (reference sequence). The PCR employed 60 Vbeta primers together with 13 Jbeta primers. The data were produced by immunoSEQ multiplex PCR, yet TCRdb's version contains in-frame clones alone and is incomplete. Of 250,000 to 350,000 clones listed, more than 55% are singletons. The donors comprised healthy bone marrow donors. This chain uses TRBV13 with TRBJ2-3; 8 positions agree with TRBD1. The receptor was isolated from a female donor in good health and CMV-seronegative. Sequencing input: PBMCs. CDR3 residues: CASSLWNWRDRIVTKSDTQYF. CDR3 bases: TGTGCCAGCAGCTTATGGAATTGGCGGGACAGGATCGTTACAAAATCAGATACGCAGTATTTT.